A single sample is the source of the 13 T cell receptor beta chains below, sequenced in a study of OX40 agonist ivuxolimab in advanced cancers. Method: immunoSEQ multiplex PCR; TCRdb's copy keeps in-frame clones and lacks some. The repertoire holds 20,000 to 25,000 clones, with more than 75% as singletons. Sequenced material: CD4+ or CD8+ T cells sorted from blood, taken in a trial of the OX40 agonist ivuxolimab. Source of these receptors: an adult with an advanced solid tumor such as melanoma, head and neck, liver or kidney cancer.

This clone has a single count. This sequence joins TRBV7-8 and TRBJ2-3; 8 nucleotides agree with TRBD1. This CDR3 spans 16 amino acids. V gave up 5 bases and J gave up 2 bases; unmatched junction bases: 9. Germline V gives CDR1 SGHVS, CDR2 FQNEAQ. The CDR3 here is CASSAKTGAPTDTQYF. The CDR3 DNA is TGTGCCAGCAGCGCAAAGACAGGGGCTCCCACAGATACGCAGTATTTT.

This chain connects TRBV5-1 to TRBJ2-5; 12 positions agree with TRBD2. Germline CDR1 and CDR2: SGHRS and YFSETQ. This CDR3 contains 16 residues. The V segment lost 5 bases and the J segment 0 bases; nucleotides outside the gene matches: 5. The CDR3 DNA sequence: TGCGCCAGCAGGAAACGACTAGCGGGAGACCAAGAGACCCAGTACTTC. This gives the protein CASRKRLAGDQETQYF.

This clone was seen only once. This CDR3 reads CASGLVRGMWQGQGNTGELFF. The CDR3 nucleotides read TGTGCTAGTGGTTTGGTACGAGGAATGTGGCAGGGACAGGGGAACACCGGGGAGCTGTTTTTT. This chain connects TRBV12-5 to TRBJ2-2; TRBD1 aligns across 9 bases. V shed 0 bases and J 1 base; nucleotides not matched to a gene: 15. This CDR3 is 21 amino acids long. CDR1 LGHNT and CDR2 FRNRAP come from the germline V gene. The complete variable domain, with remaining parts taken from reference TRBV12-5 and TRBJ2-2, reads DARVTQTPRHKVTEMGQEVTMRCQPILGHNTVFWYRQTMMQGLELLAYFRNRAPLDDSGMPKDRFSAEMPDATLATLKIQPSEPRDSAVYFCASGLVRGMWQGQGNTGELFFGEGSRLTVL.

The CDR3 protein is CASSQTGVHQPQHF. Here the CDR3 DNA reads TGTGCCAGCAGTCAGACAGGGGTGCATCAGCCCCAGCATTTT. The V call is TRBV6-5, the J call TRBJ1-5; 8 nucleotides align to TRBD1. The ends lost 5 bases at V and 5 bases at J; junction bases unmatched: 5. The CDR3 has 14 amino acids. Germline-derived CDR1 and CDR2 are MNHEY and SVGAGI.

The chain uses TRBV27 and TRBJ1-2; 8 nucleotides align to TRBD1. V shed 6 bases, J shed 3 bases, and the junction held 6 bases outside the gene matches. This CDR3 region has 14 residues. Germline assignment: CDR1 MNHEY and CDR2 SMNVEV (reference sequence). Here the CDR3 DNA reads TGTGCCAGCAGCCGGGACAGGTTGTACTATGGCTACACCTTC. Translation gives CASSRDRLYYGYTF.

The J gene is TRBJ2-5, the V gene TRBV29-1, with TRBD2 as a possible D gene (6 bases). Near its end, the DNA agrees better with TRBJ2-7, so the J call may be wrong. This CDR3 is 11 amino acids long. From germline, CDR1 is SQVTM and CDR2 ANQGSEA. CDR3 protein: CSVQGGYEQYF. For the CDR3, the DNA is TGCAGCGTTCAGGGAGGATACGAGCAGTACTTC.

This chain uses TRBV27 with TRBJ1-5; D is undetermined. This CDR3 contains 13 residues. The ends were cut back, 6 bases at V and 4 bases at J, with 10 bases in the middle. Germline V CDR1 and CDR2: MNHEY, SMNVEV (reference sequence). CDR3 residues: CASSPQMNQPQHF. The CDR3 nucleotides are TGTGCCAGCAGCCCCCAGATGAATCAGCCCCAGCATTTT.

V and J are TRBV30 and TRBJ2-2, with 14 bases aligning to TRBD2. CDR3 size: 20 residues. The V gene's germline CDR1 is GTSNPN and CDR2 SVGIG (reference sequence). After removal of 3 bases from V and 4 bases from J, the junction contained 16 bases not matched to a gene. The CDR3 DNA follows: TGTGCCTGGAGGGAAAACAGGGTGACTAGCGGGAGGGCCGTCACCGGGGAGCTGTTTTTT. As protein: CAWRENRVTSGRAVTGELFF.

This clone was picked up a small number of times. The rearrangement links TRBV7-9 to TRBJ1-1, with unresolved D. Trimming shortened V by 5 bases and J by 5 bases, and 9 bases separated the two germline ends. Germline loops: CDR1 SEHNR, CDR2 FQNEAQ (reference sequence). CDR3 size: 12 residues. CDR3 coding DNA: TGTGCCAGCAGCCTTGAATGGACTGAAGCTTTCTTT. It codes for CASSLEWTEAFF.

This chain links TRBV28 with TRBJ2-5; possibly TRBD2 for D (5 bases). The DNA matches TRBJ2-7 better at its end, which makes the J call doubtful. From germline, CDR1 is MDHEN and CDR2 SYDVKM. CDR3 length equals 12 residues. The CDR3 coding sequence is TGTGCCAGCAGTTTGACTAACTACGAGCAGTACTTC. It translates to CASSLTNYEQYF.

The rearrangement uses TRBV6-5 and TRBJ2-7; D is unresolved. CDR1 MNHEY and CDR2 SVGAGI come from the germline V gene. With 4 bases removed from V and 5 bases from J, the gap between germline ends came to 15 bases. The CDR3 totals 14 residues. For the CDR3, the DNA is TGTGCCAGCAGTTCGACTTATATTTACGACGAGCAGTACTTC. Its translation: CASSSTYIYDEQYF.

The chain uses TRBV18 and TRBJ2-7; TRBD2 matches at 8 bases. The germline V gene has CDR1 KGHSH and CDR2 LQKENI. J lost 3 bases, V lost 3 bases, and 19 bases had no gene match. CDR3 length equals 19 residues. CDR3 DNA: TGTGCCAGCTCACCCGACGCGCGGGGGGCCTCGTGGGTCTACTACGAGCAGTACTTC. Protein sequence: CASSPDARGASWVYYEQYF.

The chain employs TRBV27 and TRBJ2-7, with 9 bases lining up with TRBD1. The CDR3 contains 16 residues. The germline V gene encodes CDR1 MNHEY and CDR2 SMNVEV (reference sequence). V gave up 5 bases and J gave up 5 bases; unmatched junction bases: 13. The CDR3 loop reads CASSQTTGTGIDEQYF. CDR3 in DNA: TGTGCCAGCAGTCAAACAACCGGGACAGGGATTGACGAGCAGTACTTC.